This T cell receptor (beta chain) was captured in a study of T-cell reconstitution after alpha-beta-depleted transplantation in children (dated by TCRdb to the mid-2010s). For the wider study: The study quantitatively tracked T-cell immune reconstitution after TCRalphabeta/CD19-depleted allogeneic hematopoietic cell transplantation in children using TCR repertoire profiling.

In the paper's terms, the treatment or condition label means: allogeneic hematopoietic cell transplantation with graft depleted of TCRalphabeta T cells and CD19 B cells. The transplant recipients were children given TCRalphabeta/CD19-depleted allogeneic hematopoietic cell grafts. What the authors observed across the whole study: In some patients, high TCRbeta diversity at day 60 was attributed to recipient T cells and intrathymic progenitors that had survived conditioning. The frequencies of hyperexpanded clones fell over the following months, and after one year, T-cell counts and TCRbeta diversity were mostly attributed to newly produced T cells. The apparently early recovery of alphabetaT-cell counts about two months after transplant reportedly depended on only several hundred rapidly expanded clones that came from non-depleted graft cells.

This clonotype was found a few times. Its binding antigen is unknown. Within one base of it there is no much larger clone, and no base qualities were kept. Taken from the germline V gene (reference sequence), the CDR1 and CDR2 loops are DFQATT and SNEGSKA. V trim: 8 bases; J trim: 4 bases; unmatched bases: 17. The CDR3, cysteine through phenylalanine, is 16 amino acids long. The entry retains the CDR3 DNA only, 48 bases that are in frame from base 1. The library came from PCR. TCRdb lists the instrument as Illumina HiSeq 2500. TCR library preparation used molecular barcoding, with unique molecular identifiers applied to normalize quantification of the TCRbeta repertoire. TCRdb trimmed public reads at Q25 via fastp, called clones via MiXCR and kept in-frame beta chains. Records with the same CDR3 protein are collapsed into one entry carrying the most frequent genes and DNA. This sample is represented by hundreds of thousands of distinct CDR3 sequences; 13% of them were singletons. The ten top clones hold approximately 2% of the sample.

The sample here was PBMCs, mostly from graft donor cells, taken 360 days after TCRalphabeta/CD19-depleted stem cell transplant. The chain was built from TRBV20-1 and TRBJ2-5; 9 central nucleotides agree with TRBD2. This clonotype was obtained from a male patient younger than 18 who had a stem cell transplant for acute myeloid leukemia, so the T cells may come from the graft donor. The CDR3 region has the sequence CSPPRLAENRGETQYF. The sequenced DNA is TGCAGTCCCCCCAGACTAGCGGAAAATAGGGGAGAGACCCAGTACTTC.